The next 3 T cell receptor beta chains were all read from a single sample in a study of STAT5B mutations in CD4+ large granular lymphocyte leukemia (dated by TCRdb to between 2021 and 2024). Library preparation used the immunoSEQ multiplex PCR assay. TCRdb re-hosts the immuneACCESS table, in-frame sequences only. Its copies lack some clones; in the studies checked, an unresolved V gene accounts for under half of them, and the cause for the rest is not known. This sample comprises approximately 32,000 clones, around 67% of them detected only once. 2% of the sample is in the top ten clones. Material: CD4+ T cells from blood buffy coats. The receptors were gathered from a human donor in good health.

This rearrangement joins TRBV19 to TRBJ2-6; the D is unclear. V lost 1 base and J lost 9, with 4 bases in between. Germline CDR1 is LNHDA and CDR2 is SQIVND (reference sequence). The CDR3 is 12 amino acids. DNA of the CDR3: TGTGCCAGTAGTATAGTGGACAACGTCCTGACTTTC. It encodes CASSIVDNVLTF.

The chain recombines TRBV5-4 with TRBJ1-3; D unclear. Germline CDR1 SGHNT, CDR2 YYREEE (reference sequence). The CDR3 is 14 residues long. V lost 0 bases and J lost 1, with 5 bases in between. The CDR3 loop reads CASSLGQSGNTIYF. CDR3 in DNA: TGTGCCAGCAGCTTGGGGCAGTCTGGAAACACCATATATTTT.

V is TRBV7-2 and J is TRBJ2-1; 9 positions match TRBD1. The CDR3 length is 13 residues. The germline V gene has CDR1 SGHTA and CDR2 FQGNSA. The V gene end was trimmed by 4 bases and the J gene end by 9 bases; junction bases not matched to a gene: 4. CDR3 residues: CASSSGTGLEQFF. CDR3 coding DNA: TGTGCCAGCAGCTCAGGGACAGGGCTTGAGCAGTTCTTC.